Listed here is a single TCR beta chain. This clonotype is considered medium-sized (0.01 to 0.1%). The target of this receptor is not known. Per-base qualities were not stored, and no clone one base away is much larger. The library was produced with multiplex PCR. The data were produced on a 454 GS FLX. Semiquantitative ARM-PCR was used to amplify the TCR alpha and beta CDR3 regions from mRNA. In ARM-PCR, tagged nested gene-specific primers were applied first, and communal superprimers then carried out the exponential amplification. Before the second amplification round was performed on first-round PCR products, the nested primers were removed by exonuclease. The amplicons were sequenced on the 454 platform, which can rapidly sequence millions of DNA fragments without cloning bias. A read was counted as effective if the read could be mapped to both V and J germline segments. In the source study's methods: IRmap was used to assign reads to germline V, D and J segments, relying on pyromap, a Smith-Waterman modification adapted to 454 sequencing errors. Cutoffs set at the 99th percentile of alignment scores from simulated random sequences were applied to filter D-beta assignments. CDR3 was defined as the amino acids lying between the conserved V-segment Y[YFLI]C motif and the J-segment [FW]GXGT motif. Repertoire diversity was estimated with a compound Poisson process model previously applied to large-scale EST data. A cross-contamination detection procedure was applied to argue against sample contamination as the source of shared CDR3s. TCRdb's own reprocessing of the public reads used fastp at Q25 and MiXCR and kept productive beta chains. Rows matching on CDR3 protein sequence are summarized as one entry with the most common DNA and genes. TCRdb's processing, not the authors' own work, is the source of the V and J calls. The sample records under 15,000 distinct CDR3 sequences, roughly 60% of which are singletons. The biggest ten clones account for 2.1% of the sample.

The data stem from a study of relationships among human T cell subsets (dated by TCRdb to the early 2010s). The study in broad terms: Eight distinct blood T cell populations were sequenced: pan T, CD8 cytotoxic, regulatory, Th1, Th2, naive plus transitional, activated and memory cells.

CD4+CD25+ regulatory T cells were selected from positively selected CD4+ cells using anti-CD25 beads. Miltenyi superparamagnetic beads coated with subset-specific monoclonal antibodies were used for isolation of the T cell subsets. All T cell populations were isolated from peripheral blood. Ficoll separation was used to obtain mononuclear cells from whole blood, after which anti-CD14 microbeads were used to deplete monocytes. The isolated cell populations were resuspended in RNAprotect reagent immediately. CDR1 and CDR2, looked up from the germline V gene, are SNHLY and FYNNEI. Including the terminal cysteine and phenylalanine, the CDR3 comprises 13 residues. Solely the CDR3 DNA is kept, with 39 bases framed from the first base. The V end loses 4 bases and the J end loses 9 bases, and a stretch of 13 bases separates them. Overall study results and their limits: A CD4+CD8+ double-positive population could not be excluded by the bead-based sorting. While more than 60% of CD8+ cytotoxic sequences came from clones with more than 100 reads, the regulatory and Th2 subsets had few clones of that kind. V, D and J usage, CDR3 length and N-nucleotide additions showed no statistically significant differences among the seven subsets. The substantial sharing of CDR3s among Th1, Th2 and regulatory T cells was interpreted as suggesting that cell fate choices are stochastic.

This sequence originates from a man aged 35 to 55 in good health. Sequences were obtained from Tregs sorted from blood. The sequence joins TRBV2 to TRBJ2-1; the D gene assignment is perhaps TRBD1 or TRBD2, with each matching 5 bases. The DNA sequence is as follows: TGTGCCAGCAGTGGAGCTAGGGGAGCTGAGCAGTTCTTC. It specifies CASSGARGAEQFF.